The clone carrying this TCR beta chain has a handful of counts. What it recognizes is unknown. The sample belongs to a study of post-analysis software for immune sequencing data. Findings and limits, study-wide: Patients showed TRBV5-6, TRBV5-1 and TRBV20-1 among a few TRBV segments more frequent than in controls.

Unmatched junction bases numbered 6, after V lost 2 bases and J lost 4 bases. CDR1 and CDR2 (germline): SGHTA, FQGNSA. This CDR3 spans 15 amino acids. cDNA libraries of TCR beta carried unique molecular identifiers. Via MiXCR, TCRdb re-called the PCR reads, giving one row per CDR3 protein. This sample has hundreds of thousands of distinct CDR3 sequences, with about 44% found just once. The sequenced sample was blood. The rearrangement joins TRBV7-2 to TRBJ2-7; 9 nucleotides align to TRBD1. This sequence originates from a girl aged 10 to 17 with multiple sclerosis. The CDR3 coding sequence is TGTGCCAGCAGCTTATCCGGGACAGGGCTATACGAGCAGTACTTC. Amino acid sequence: CASSLSGTGLYEQYF.